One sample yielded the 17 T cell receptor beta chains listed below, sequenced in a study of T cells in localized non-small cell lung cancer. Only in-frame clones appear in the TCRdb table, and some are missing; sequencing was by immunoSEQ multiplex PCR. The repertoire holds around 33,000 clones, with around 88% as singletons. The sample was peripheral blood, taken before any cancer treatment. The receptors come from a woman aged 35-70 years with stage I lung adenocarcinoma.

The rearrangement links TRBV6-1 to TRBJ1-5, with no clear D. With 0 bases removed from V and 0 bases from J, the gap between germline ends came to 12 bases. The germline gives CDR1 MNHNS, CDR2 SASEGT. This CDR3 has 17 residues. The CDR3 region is CASSEALRRISNQPQHF. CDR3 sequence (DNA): TGTGCCAGCAGTGAAGCGCTTCGGCGGATTAGCAATCAGCCCCAGCATTTT.

The CDR3 region has the DNA TGCGCCAGTTCGACCAAATCTTGGGGCTCTGGGGCCAACGTCCTGACTTTC. Protein: CASSTKSWGSGANVLTF. The chain has TRBV4-3 and TRBJ2-6; D unclear. CDR3 length: 17 residues. The germline gives CDR1 LGHNA, CDR2 YSLEER. V lost 9 bases, J lost 0 bases, and 18 bases lay in between.

CDR3 coding DNA: TGTGCCAGCAGTTTTCCAGAAGAGACCCAGTACTTC. Its protein product is CASSFPEETQYF. This chain joins TRBV6-5 and TRBJ2-5; D uncertain. The V and J ends lost 4 bases and 3 bases respectively, with 6 bases between them. Germline V lookup: CDR1 MNHEY, CDR2 SVGAGI. This CDR3 region has 12 residues.

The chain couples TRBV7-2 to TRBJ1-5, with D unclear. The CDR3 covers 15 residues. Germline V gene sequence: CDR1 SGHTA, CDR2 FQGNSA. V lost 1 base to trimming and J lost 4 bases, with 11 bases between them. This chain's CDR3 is CASSLELSANQPQHF. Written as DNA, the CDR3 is TGTGCCAGCAGCTTAGAGCTATCAGCAAATCAGCCCCAGCATTTT.

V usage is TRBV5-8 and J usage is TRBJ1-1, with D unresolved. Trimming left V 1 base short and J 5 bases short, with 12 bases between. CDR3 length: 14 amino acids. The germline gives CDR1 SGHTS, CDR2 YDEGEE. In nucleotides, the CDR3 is TGTGCCAGCAGCTTGCCCGCGATGGGGACTGAAGCTTTCTTT. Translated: CASSLPAMGTEAFF.

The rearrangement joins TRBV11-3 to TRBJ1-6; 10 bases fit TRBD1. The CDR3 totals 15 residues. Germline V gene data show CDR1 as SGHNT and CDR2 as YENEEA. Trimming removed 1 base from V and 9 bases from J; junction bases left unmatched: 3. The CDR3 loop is CASSLATGGASPLHF. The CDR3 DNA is TGTGCCAGCAGCTTAGCGACAGGGGGCGCTTCACCCCTCCACTTT.

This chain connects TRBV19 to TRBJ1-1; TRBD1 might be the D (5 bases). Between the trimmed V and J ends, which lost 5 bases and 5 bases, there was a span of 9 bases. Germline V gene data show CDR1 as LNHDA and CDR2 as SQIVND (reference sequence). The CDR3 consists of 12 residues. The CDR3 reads CASSEGRTEAFF. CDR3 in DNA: TGTGCCAGTAGTGAGGGGCGGACTGAAGCTTTCTTT.

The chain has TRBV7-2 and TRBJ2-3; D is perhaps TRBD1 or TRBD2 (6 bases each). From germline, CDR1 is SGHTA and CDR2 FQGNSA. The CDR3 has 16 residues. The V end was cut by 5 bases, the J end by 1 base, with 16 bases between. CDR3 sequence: CASSPRGTIGTDTQYF. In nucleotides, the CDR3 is TGTGCCAGCAGCCCCCGCGGGACAATCGGCACAGATACGCAGTATTTT.

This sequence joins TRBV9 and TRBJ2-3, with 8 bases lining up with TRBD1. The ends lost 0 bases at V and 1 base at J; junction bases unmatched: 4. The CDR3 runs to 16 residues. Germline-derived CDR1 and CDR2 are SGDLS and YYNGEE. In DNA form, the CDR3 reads TGTGCCAGCAGCGTAGACGGACAGGGTCGCACAGATACGCAGTATTTT. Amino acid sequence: CASSVDGQGRTDTQYF.

CDR3 nucleotides: TGTGCCAGCACCCTGGGGGGGGGCGCCGGGACTGAAGCTTTCTTT. Residues: CASTLGGGAGTEAFF. The rearrangement joins TRBV27 to TRBJ1-1; D perhaps matches TRBD1 (6 bases). V was cut by 7 bases and J by 5 bases, with 20 bases left in between. Germline assignment: CDR1 MNHEY and CDR2 SMNVEV (reference sequence). The length of the CDR3 is 15 residues.

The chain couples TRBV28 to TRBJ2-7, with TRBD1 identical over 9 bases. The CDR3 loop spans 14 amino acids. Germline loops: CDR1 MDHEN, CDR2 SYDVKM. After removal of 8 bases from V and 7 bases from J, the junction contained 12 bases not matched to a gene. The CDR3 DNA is TGTGCCAGCGCTACGGGACAGGGTTCGGGGGAGCAGTACTTC. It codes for CASATGQGSGEQYF.

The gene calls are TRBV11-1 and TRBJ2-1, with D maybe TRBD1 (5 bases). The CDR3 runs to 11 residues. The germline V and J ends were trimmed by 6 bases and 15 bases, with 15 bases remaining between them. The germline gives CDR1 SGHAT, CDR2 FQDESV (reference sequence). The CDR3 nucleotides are TGTGCCAGCAGACATAGGGGCGTGTGGTTCTTC. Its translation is CASRHRGVWFF.

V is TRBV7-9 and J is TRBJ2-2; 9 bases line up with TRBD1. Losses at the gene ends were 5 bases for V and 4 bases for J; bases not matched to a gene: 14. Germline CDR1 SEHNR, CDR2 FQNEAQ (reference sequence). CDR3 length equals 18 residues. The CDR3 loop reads CASSRWGGQGRSTGELFF. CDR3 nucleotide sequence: TGTGCCAGCAGCCGCTGGGGGGGACAGGGTCGAAGCACCGGGGAGCTGTTTTTT.

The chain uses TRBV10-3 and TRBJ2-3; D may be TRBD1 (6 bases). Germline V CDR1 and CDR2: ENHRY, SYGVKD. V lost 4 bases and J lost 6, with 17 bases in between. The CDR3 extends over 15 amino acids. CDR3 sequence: CAISVPGAQVDTQYF. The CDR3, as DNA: TGTGCCATCAGTGTCCCAGGGGCCCAGGTTGATACGCAGTATTTT.

Here the CDR3 DNA reads TGTGCCAGCAGCCTGGGGCCGCGACAGCACCGTCAAGGGACTGAAGCTTTCTTT. It encodes CASSLGPRQHRQGTEAFF. The chain recombines TRBV7-8 with TRBJ1-1; perhaps TRBD1 as D (5 bases). Trimming took off 5 bases at V and 5 bases at J, with 27 bases between the two ends. Germline values: CDR1 SGHVS, CDR2 FQNEAQ. The CDR3 covers 18 residues.

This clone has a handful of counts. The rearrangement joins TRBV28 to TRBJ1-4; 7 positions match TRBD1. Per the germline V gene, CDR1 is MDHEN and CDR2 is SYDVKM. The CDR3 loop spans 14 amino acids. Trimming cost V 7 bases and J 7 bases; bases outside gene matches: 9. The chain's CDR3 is CASKKDRWAEKLFF. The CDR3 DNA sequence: TGTGCCAGCAAAAAGGACAGGTGGGCTGAAAAACTGTTTTTT.

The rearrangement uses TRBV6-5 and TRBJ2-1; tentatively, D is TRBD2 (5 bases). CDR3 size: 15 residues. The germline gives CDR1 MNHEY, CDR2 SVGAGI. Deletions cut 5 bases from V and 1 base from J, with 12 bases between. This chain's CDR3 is CASSRRGLSYNEQFF. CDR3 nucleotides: TGTGCCAGCAGTAGGAGAGGGTTGTCCTACAATGAGCAGTTCTTC.